This TCR beta chain was retrieved from a study of early T cells in non-severe SARS-CoV-2 infection. TCRdb reprocessed the 5' RACE reads via MiXCR and lists one record per CDR3 protein. The sample lists 85,000 to 90,000 distinct CDR3 sequences; approximately 15% were seen once. This clonotype was observed a few times. No antigen is known for it. Trimming pared 5 bases from V and 3 bases from J, leaving 11 bases between. CDR3 length: 14 residues. The germline V gene encodes CDR1 MDHEN and CDR2 SYDVKM. The study, taken as a whole, reports: Sequences matched to VDJdb favored anti-spike CD8 responses, while private and CD4 specificities were missed.

The chain carries TRBV28 and TRBJ1-3; D remains unclear. Sequencing input: whole blood. The sequence derives from an adult who was a healthcare worker with PCR-confirmed SARS-CoV-2 infection or an uninfected control (not recorded which). CDR3 sequence reads: CASSPGSLGNTIYF. In DNA form, the CDR3 reads TGTGCCAGCAGTCCCGGCAGCCTTGGAAACACCATATATTTT.